The 2 T cell receptor beta chains given below trace back to one sample, sequenced in a study of graft-versus-host responses after intestinal transplantation. Antigen specificity for these receptors is unknown. TCRdb keeps only in-frame clones here, not all; method: immunoSEQ multiplex PCR. There are over 65,000 clones in the sample; about nine tenths occur only once, and approximately 0.096% lies in the top ten. The sequenced sample was unstimulated CD4+ T cells sorted from spleen or lymph node cells, obtained before intestinal transplant. All receptors derive from a human donor who received an intestinal transplant.

V usage is TRBV11-2 and J usage is TRBJ2-4; maybe TRBD2 (6 bases). V was pared by 2 bases and J by 12 bases, with 20 bases between. Germline V gives CDR1 SGHAT, CDR2 FQNNGV. The CDR3 spans 15 residues. The CDR3 protein is CASSLSQRATGDQYF. CDR3 bases: TGTGCCAGCAGCTTATCGCAGAGGGCTACGGGGGATCAGTACTTC.

A few counts support this clone. V and J are TRBV4-3 and TRBJ1-2; the D gene is possibly TRBD1 (6 bases). V was trimmed by 1 base and J by 5 bases, leaving 14 bases between them. The CDR3 runs 15 residues. Germline V lookup: CDR1 LGHNA, CDR2 YSLEER. CDR3 residues: CASSQADSYRYGYTF. As DNA, the CDR3 is TGCGCCAGCAGCCAAGCGGACAGCTACCGTTATGGCTACACCTTC.